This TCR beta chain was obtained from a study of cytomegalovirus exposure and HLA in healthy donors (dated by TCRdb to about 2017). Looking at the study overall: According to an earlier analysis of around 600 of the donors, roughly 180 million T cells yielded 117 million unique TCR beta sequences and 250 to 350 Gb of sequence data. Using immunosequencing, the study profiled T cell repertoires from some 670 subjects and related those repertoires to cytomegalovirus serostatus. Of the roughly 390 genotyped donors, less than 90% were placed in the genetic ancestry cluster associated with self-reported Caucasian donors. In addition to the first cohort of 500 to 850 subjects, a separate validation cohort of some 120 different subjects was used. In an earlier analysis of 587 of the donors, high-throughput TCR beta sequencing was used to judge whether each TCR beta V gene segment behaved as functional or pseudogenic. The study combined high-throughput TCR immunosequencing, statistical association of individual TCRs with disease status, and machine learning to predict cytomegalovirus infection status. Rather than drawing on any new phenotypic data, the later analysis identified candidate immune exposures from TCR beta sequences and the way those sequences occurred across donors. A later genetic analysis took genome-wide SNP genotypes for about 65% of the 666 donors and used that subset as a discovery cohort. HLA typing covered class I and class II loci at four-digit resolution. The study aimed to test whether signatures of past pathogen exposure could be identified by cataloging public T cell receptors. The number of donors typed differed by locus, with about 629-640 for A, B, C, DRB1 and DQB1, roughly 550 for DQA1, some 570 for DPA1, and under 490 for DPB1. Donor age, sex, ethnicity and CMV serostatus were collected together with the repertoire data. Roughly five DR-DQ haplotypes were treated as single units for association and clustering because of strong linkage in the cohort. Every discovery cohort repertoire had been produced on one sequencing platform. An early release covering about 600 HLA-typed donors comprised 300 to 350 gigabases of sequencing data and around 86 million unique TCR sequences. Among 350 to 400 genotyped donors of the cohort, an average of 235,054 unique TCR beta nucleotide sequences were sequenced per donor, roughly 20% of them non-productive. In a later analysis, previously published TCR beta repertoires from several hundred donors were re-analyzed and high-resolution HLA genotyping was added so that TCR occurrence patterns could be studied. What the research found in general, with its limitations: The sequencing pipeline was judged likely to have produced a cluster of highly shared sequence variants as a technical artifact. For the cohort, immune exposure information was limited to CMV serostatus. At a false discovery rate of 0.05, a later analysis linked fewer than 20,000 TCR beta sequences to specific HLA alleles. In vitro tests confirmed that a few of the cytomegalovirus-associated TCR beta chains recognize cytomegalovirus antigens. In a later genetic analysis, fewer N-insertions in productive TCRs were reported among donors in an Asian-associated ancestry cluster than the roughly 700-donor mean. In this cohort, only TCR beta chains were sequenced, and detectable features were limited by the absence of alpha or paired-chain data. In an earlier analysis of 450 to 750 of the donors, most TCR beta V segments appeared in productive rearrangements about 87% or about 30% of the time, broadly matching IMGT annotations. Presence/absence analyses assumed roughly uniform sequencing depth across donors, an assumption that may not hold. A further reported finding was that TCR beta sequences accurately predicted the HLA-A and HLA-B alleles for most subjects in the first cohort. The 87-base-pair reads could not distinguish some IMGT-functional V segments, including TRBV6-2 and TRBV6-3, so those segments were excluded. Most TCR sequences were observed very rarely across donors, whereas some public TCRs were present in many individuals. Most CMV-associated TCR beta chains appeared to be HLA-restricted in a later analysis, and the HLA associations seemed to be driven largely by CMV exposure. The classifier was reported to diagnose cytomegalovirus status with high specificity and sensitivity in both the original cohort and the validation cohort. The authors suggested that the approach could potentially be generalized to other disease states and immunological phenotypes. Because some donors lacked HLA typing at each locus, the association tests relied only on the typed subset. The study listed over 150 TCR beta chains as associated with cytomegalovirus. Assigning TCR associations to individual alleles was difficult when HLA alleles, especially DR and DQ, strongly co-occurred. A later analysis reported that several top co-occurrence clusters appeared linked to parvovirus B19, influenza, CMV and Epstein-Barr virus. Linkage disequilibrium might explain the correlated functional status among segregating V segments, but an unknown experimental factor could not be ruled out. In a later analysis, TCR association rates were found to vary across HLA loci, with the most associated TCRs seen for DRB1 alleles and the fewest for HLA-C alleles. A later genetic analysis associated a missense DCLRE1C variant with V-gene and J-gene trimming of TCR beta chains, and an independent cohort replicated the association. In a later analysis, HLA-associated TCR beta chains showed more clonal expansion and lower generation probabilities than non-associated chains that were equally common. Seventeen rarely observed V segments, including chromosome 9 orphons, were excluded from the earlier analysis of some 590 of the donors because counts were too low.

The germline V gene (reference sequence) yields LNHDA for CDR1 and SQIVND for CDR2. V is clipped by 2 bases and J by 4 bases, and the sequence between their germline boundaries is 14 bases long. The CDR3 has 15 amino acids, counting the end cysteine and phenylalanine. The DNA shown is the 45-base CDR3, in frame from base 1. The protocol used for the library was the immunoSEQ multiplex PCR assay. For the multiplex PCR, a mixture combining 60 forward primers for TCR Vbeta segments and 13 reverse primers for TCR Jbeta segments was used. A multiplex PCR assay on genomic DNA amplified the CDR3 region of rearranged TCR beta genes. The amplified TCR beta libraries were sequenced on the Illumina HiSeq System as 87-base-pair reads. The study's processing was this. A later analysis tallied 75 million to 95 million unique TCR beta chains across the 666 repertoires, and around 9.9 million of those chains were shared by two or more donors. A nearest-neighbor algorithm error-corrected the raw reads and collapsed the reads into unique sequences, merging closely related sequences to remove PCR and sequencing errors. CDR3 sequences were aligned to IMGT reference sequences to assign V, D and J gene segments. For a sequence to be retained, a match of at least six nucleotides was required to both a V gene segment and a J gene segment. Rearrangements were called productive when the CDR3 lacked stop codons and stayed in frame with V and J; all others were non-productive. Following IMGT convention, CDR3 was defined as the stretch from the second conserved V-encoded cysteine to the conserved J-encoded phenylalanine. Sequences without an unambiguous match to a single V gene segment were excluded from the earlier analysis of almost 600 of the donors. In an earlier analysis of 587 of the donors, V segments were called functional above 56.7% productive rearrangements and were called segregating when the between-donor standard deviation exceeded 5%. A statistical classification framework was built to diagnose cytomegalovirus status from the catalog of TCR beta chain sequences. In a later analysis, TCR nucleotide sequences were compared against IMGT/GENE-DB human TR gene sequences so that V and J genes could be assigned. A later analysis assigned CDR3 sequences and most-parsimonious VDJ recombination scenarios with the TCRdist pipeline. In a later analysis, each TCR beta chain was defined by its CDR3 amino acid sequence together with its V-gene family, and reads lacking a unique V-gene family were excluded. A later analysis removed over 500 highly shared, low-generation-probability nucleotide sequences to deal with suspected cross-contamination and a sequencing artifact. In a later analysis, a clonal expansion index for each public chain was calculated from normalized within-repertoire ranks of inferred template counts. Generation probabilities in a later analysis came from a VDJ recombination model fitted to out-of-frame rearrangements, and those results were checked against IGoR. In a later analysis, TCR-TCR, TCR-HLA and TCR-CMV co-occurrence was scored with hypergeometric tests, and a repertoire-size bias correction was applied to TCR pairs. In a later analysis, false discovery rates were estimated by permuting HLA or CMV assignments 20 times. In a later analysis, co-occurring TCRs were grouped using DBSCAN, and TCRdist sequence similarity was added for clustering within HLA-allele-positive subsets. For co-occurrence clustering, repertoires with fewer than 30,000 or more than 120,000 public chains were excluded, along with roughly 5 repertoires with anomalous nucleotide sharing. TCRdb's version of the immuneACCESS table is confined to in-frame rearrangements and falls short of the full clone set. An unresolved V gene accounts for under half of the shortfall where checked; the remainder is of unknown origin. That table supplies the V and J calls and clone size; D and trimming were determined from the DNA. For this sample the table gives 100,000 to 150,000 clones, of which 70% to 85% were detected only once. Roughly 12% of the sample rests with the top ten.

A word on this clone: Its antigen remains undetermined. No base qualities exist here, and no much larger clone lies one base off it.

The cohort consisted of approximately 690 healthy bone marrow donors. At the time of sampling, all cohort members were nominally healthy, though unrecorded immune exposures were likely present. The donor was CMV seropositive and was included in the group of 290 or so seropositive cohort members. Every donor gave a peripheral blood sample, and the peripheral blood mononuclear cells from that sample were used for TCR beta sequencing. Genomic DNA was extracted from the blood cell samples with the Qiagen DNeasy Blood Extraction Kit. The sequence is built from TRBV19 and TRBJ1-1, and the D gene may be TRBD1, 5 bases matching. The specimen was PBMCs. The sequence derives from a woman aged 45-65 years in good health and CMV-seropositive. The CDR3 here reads CASSIPSVGATEAFF. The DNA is TGTGCCAGTAGTATACCATCTGTTGGGGCCACTGAAGCTTTCTTT. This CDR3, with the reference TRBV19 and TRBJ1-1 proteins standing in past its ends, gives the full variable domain DGGITQSPKYLFRKEGQNVTLSCEQNLNHDAMYWYRQDPGQGLRLIYYSQIVNDFQKGDIAEGYSVSREKKESFPLTVTSAQKNPTAFYLCASSIPSVGATEAFFGQGTRLTVV.